This T cell receptor beta chain came from a study of CD4 T cells in lung cancer (dated by TCRdb to 2018 to 2020). Notes on the research overall: To find responses to candidate mutation-encoded neoepitopes, the study screened blood T cells from NSCLC patients and isolated neoantigen-specific CD4+ T-cell clones and TCRs. Tumor and non-adjacent lung tissue were obtained from several patients undergoing curative-intent resections for stage I-III non-small cell lung cancer. Aged 60 to 69 when blood was donated, the resected patients, most of whom were former smokers, had either lung adenocarcinoma or squamous cell carcinoma. Before blood donation, treatments including platinum chemotherapy had been received by the patients, and nivolumab or pembrolizumab had been received by some of the patients. TCRB deep sequencing tracked the frequency of neoantigen-specific clonotypes in tumor resections, non-adjacent lung and cultured T-cell products. Broader findings and caveats from the paper: Some responses derived from blood might reflect in vitro priming of naive T cells or cross-reactivity instead of memory responses to the cancer.

The receptor library was made with the immunoSEQ multiplex PCR assay. Qiagen DNeasy or QIAamp micro DNA kits were used to isolate DNA, and the Adaptive Biotechnology human TCRB sequencing kit was used to sequence TCRB. An Illumina MiSeq was used to sequence the TCRB libraries. As for how the authors treated the data: TCRB sequence data were analyzed using the kit provider's software, and tumor enrichment of clonotype templates was assessed with Fisher's exact test. This immuneACCESS table, as held by TCRdb, lists in-frame sequences with V and J called but not all clones. Of the missing ones, under half trace to an unresolved V gene in checked studies; the others have no known cause. That table supplies the V and J calls and clone size; D and trimming were determined from the DNA. This sample lists around 4,800 clones; just under 75% were detected once. The top ten constitute 15% to 20% of the sample.

Concerning this clone: The clone's antigen remains unknown. One base away there is no much larger clone; base qualities are not given.

The germline V gene supplies CDR1 MDHEN and CDR2 SYDVKM. Trimming costs V 11 bases and J 8 bases, and their ends lie 15 bases apart. The CDR3 runs 11 residues from the cysteine to the phenylalanine. Only the CDR3 DNA stays, 33 bases, in frame from base 1. The sample was lung tumor tissue. The TCR was taken from a man between 60 and 75 years old with non-small cell lung cancer. Recombination joined TRBV28 with TRBJ1-2; perhaps TRBD1 is the D gene, with 5 bases matching. The sequence in DNA is TGTGCCGCCCGTGGGGCCGGGGGCTACACCTTC. Its protein reads: CAARGAGGYTF.